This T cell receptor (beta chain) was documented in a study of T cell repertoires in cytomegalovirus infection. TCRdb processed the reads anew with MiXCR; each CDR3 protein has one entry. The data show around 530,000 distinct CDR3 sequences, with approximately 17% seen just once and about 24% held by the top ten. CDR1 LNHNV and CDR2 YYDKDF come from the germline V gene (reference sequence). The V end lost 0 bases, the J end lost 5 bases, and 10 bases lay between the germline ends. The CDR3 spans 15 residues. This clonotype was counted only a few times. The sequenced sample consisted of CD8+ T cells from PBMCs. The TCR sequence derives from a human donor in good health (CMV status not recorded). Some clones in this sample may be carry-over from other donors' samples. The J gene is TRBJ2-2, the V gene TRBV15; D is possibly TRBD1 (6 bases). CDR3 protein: CATSREGTFTGELFF. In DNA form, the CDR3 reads TGTGCCACCAGCAGAGAAGGGACATTTACCGGGGAGCTGTTTTTT.